A selection of T cell receptor beta chains follows, all from one sample in a study of blood T cell repertoires in COVID-19. TCRdb keeps only in-frame clones here, not all; method: immunoSEQ multiplex PCR. The sample holds about 190,000 clones, under 85% seen once. Sequencing used peripheral blood. These receptors originate from a man in his 60s with active or convalescent COVID-19. The CDR3 runs from the conserved cysteine through the conserved F or W. D genes are given only for firm matches. Clone size is stated in some rows and not others, as once, few, many or a class when expanded.

abundance: once
j_gene: TRBJ2-3
d_gene: TRBD2
v_gene: TRBV20-1
CDR3nt: TGCAGTGCTAGTGACCCTAGCGGCGCAGATACGCAGTATTTT
CDR3aa: CSASDPSGADTQYF

abundance: .
j_gene: TRBJ1-1
d_gene: .
v_gene: TRBV7-9
CDR3nt: TGTGCCAGCAGCTTATTATCCTCTGAAGCTTTCTTT
CDR3aa: CASSLLSSEAFF

abundance: .
j_gene: TRBJ2-1
d_gene: .
v_gene: TRBV18
CDR3nt: TGTGCCAGCTCACCACCCTCAGGCGACTCCTACAATGAGCAGTTCTTC
CDR3aa: CASSPPSGDSYNEQFF

abundance: .
j_gene: TRBJ2-5
d_gene: .
v_gene: TRBV7-6
CDR3nt: TGTGCCAGCAGCTTAAGCACGGTACCACAAGAGACCCAGTACTTC
CDR3aa: CASSLSTVPQETQYF

abundance: many
j_gene: TRBJ1-5
d_gene: .
v_gene: TRBV19
CDR3nt: TGTGCCAGTAGTATACCCCGCAGTTATCAGCCCCAGCATTTT
CDR3aa: CASSIPRSYQPQHF

abundance: .
j_gene: TRBJ2-7
d_gene: TRBD2
v_gene: TRBV19
CDR3nt: TGTGCCAGTAGTATAGACTTAGCGGGCGCAGCCGGGGAGCAGTACTTC
CDR3aa: CASSIDLAGAAGEQYF

abundance: .
j_gene: TRBJ2-7
d_gene: .
v_gene: TRBV5-1
CDR3nt: TGCGCCAGCAGCTTCGGACAGAGGGAGCAGTACTTC
CDR3aa: CASSFGQREQYF

abundance: .
j_gene: TRBJ2-5
d_gene: TRBD1
v_gene: TRBV7-2
CDR3nt: TGTGCCAGCAGCTCAGGACAGGGGTCGGGGACCCAGTACTTC
CDR3aa: CASSSGQGSGTQYF

abundance: .
j_gene: TRBJ2-2
d_gene: TRBD1
v_gene: TRBV10-3
CDR3nt: TGTGCCATCAGTGAGTCAACAGGGGGATCCGGGGAGCTGTTTTTT
CDR3aa: CAISESTGGSGELFF

abundance: .
j_gene: TRBJ2-1
d_gene: TRBD2
v_gene: TRBV11-2
CDR3nt: TGTGCCAGCAGGGGGACTAGCGGGAGAAGAAATGAGCAGTTCTTC
CDR3aa: CASRGTSGRRNEQFF

abundance: .
j_gene: TRBJ2-1
d_gene: TRBD1
v_gene: TRBV27
CDR3nt: TGTGCCAGCAGTAAGGGGACAGGGGGCGCCTGGAATGAGCAGTTCTTC
CDR3aa: CASSKGTGGAWNEQFF

abundance: .
j_gene: TRBJ1-4
d_gene: .
v_gene: TRBV4-1
CDR3nt: TGCGCCAGCAGCCGTTCCCCGGCCACAGGGAATGAAAAACTGTTTTTT
CDR3aa: CASSRSPATGNEKLFF